The clone carrying this T cell receptor (delta chain) was seen only a few times. One end of the junction varies from germline; a read error may be responsible. Other DNA sequences in this sample translate to the same CDR3. The data were taken from a study of gamma-delta chains in newborns, infants, children. Study at large: Polyclonal expansion of innate γδ T cells after birth follows microbial exposure.

TCRdb re-identified clones in the reads via CATT. The sample has about 4,500 delta-chain clones; around 5% are singletons. In germline, CDR1 is GEAIGNYY, CDR2 EKD. The CDR3 totals 17 residues. Sequencing input: blood. The clonotype was recovered from a child who was a newborn, infant or young child, either healthy, febrile or measles-vaccinated (not recorded which). The rearrangement uses TRDV2 and TRDJ1, with 13 nucleotides matching TRDD3. DNA for the CDR3: TGTGCCTGTGACTTTCTTACTGGGGGATACGGCACCGATAAACTCATCTTC. The encoded protein is CACDFLTGGYGTDKLIF.